This T cell receptor (beta chain) was captured in a study of T cells after yellow fever vaccination. Study in general: Some fractions had low cell numbers, and these were prepared with SMART-Seq v4 Ultra Low Input.

The TCR cDNA carried a universal primer site and UMIs from 5'RACE template switching. Each CDR3 protein gets one entry after TCRdb re-called the 5' RACE reads with MiXCR. The sample has a few hundred thousand distinct CDR3 sequences, about 5.2% seen once. This clonotype came up a few times. V shed 8 bases and J 7 bases; nucleotides not matched to a gene: 11. Germline V gene data show CDR1 as DFQATT and CDR2 as SNEGSKA (reference sequence). CDR3 size: 15 residues. The source was CD4+ T cells sorted from PBMCs, collected on the day of the yellow fever booster vaccination. The rearrangement links TRBV20-1 to TRBJ1-4, with 12 bases that match TRBD1. The clonotype was recovered from a young man who received the YFV17D yellow fever vaccine. CDR3 loop: CSPTGQGAHAEKLFF. The CDR3 DNA sequence: TGCAGTCCGACGGGACAGGGGGCGCACGCTGAAAAACTGTTTTTT.